This TCR beta chain was sequenced during a study of blood T cell repertoires in COVID-19. Study in general: PBMCs, B-cell-depleted T cells, or T cells were the source of the cDNA or gDNA that made up the material.

Trimming pared 3 bases from V and 3 bases from J, leaving 7 bases between. This CDR3 has 14 residues. Germline V CDR1 and CDR2: SGDLS, YYNGEE. Study processing details: Estimated nucleated cell counts came from reference gene primer amplification. The protocol was immunoSEQ multiplex PCR, while the TCRdb copy is restricted to in-frame clones and leaves out a portion. The DNA was the basis for D and trimming; V, J and clone size are from that table. The sample lists tens of thousands of clones, about nine tenths occurring once. V is TRBV9 and J is TRBJ1-6, with D maybe TRBD1 (6 bases). The specimen was peripheral blood. This receptor was taken from a man between 65 and 85 years old with active or convalescent COVID-19. The CDR3 coding sequence is TGTGCCAGCAGCGAACAGGGCTATAATTCACCCCTCCACTTT. It translates to CASSEQGYNSPLHF.